This passage covers 5 T cell receptor beta chains from one sample sequenced in a study of T-cell reconstitution after alpha-beta-depleted transplantation in children. The TCRbeta library was prepared with unique molecular identifiers. TCRdb redid the calling of the PCR reads with MiXCR, one entry per CDR3 protein. The sample includes roughly 100,000 distinct CDR3 sequences, 6.5% to 8.5% of them seen just once. Source: PBMCs from the stem cell graft donor, taken from the stem cell graft. All receptors come from a human donor who donated a stem cell graft to a child with congenital amegakaryocytic thrombocytopenia.

This clonotype occurred many times. The genes are TRBV29-1 and TRBJ2-1, with D unresolved. Germline CDR1 and CDR2: SQVTM and ANQGSEA. V lost 4 bases, J lost 15 bases, and 13 bases lay in between. This CDR3 comprises 10 residues. The CDR3 loop is CSVGTQSLFF. The CDR3 region has the DNA TGCAGCGTTGGTACCCAGTCGCTGTTCTTC.

This clonotype was seen ten or more times. The chain joins TRBV5-4 to TRBJ2-2; D gene uncertain. The CDR3 is 13 amino acids. With 10 bases removed from V and 1 base from J, the gap between germline ends came to 11 bases. Germline values: CDR1 SGHNT, CDR2 YYREEE (reference sequence). DNA for the CDR3: TGTGCCGTACGCCTGGGGAACACCGGGGAGCTGTTTTTT. It yields the protein CAVRLGNTGELFF.

This clonotype was seen ten or more times. The V and J genes are TRBV4-2 and TRBJ2-7; D is undetermined. From germline, CDR1 is LGHNA and CDR2 YNFKEQ. The CDR3 is 11 residues long. V lost 3 bases, J lost 7 bases, and 7 bases lay in between. CDR3 nucleotides: TGTGCCAGCAGCCAGGCCCTGGAGCAGTACTTC. Translation gives CASSQALEQYF.

A few counts support this clonotype. DNA for the CDR3: TGTGCCAGCAGTGAATTGGTCGCAGGGCCTAATGAAAAACTGTTTTTT. It translates to CASSELVAGPNEKLFF. The chain links TRBV25-1 to TRBJ1-4; TRBD1 might be the D (5 bases). Looked up from germline, CDR1 is MGHDK and CDR2 is SYGVNS. V lost 1 base to trimming and J lost 3 bases, with 12 bases between them. The CDR3 extends over 16 amino acids.

The sample holds many counts of this clonotype. The chain combines TRBV5-5 with TRBJ2-1, with 10 bases identical to TRBD2. The CDR3 is made up of 17 amino acids. V shed 1 base and J 0 bases; nucleotides not matched to a gene: 4. CDR1 SGHKS and CDR2 YYEKEE come from the germline V gene (reference sequence). DNA for the CDR3: TGTGCCAGCAGCTTGTATGCTAGCGGGAGCTCCTACAATGAGCAGTTCTTC. It specifies CASSLYASGSSYNEQFF.